This note documents a single TCR beta chain sequence. Germline CDR1 reads SGHRS; CDR2 reads YFSETQ. The J segment lost 9 bases and the V segment lost 1 base, leaving 13 bases of the junction unmatched. The CDR3 length is 17 residues. This sample was taken from a study of blood T cell repertoires in COVID-19. Study at large: Donors in the United States, Italy and Spain gave samples during acute or convalescent COVID-19. Nucleic acid was either cDNA or gDNA, and it came from T cells, B-cell-depleted T cells, or PBMCs.

In the source study's methods: Amplifying reference gene primers gave estimates of nucleated cell counts. Here immunoSEQ multiplex PCR was the method, and the copy in TCRdb shows in-frame clones only, minus some. V, J and clone size were drawn from that table, and D and trimming were deduced from the DNA. Of tens of thousands of clones in the sample, about nine tenths were seen once. The sequenced material came from peripheral blood. The receptor comes from a woman in her 70s with acute or convalescent COVID-19. The chain employs TRBV5-1 and TRBJ2-1; 10 nucleotides match TRBD1. In nucleotides, the CDR3 is TGCGCCAGCAGCTTGTGGGACAGGGGTTCGAATCTCGGTGAGCAGTTCTTC. Translating it yields CASSLWDRGSNLGEQFF.